These 4 T cell receptor beta chains originate from one sample sequenced in a study of blood T cell repertoires in COVID-19. Clones were sequenced by immunoSEQ multiplex PCR, and TCRdb holds only the in-frame ones, with some missing. The repertoire holds 190,000 or so clones, around 83% seen once, with 2.5% to 3.5% in the top ten. Sequenced material: peripheral blood. The receptors stem from a man in his fifties with active or convalescent COVID-19.

DNA for the CDR3: TGTGCCAGTAGTAAGGGGAGGCGCTCCTATAATTCACCCCTCCACTTT. Its protein is CASSKGRRSYNSPLHF. V usage is TRBV19 and J usage is TRBJ1-6; D is possibly TRBD1 (5 bases). Trimming left V 4 bases short and J 0 bases short, with 10 bases between. Per the germline V gene, CDR1 is LNHDA and CDR2 is SQIVND (reference sequence). This CDR3 comprises 16 residues. The full variable domain, with the rest looked up from reference TRBV19 and TRBJ1-6, is DGGITQSPKYLFRKEGQNVTLSCEQNLNHDAMYWYRQDPGQGLRLIYYSQIVNDFQKGDIAEGYSVSREKKESFPLTVTSAQKNPTAFYLCASSKGRRSYNSPLHFGNGTRLTVT.

This chain joins TRBV18 and TRBJ1-4; TRBD1 matches at 9 bases. The CDR3 is made up of 14 amino acids. The trim removed 5 bases at V and 8 bases at J, leaving 6 bases unmatched. Per germline, CDR1 KGHSH and CDR2 LQKENI. Written as DNA, the CDR3 is TGTGCCAGCTCAACCGACAGGGGGGGAGAAAAACTGTTTTTT. This encodes CASSTDRGGEKLFF.

The rearrangement uses TRBV18 and TRBJ1-1, with 7 bases identical to TRBD1. The CDR3 covers 14 residues. V trimming: 1 base; J trimming: 7 bases; junction bases outside the gene matches: 6. Per germline, CDR1 KGHSH and CDR2 LQKENI. The CDR3 DNA reads TGTGCCAGCTCACCACAAGGGGGCGAGGGTGAAGCTTTCTTT. Its protein product is CASSPQGGEGEAFF.

This clone was seen more than once but under ten times. The junction does not match germline at one end; this may be a read error. V gene TRBV7-7 combines with J gene TRBJ1-1; 11 bases map to TRBD1. The germline V gene has CDR1 SSHAT and CDR2 FNYEAQ (reference sequence). The CDR3 spans 14 residues. The CDR3 here is CASSPGQGATEAFF. As DNA, the CDR3 is TGTGCTAGCAGCCCCGGACAGGGGGCAACTGAAGCTTTCTTT.